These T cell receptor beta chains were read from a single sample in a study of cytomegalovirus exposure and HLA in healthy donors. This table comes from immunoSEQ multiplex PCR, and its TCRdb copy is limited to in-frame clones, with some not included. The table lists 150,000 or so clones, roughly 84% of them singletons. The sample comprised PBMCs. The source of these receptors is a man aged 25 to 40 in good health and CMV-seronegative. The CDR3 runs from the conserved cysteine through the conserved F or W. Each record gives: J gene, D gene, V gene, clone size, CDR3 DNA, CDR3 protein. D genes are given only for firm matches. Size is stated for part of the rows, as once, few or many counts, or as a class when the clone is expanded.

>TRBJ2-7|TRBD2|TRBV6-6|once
TGTGCCAGCAGTTACTTCGGGGGACTAGGGTCAGGGGAGCAGTACTTC
CASSYFGGLGSGEQYF
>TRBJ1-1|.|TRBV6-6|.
TGTGCCAGCAGTTCCCAGTACACTGAAGCTTTCTTT
CASSSQYTEAFF
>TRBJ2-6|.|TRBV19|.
TGTGCCAGTAGTATAGTTCCGGGGGCTGGGGCCAACGTCCTGACTTTC
CASSIVPGAGANVLTF
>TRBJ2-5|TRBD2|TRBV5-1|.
TGCGCCAGCACCCGACTAGCGGGAGGCCAAGAGACCCAGTACTTC
CASTRLAGGQETQYF
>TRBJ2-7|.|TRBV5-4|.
TGTGCCAGCAGCACCGGACAGACCTACGAGCAGTACTTC
CASSTGQTYEQYF
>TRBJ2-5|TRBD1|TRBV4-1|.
TGCGCCAGCAGCCAACTACAGGGGACAGGGAAACAAGAGACCCAGTACTTC
CASSQLQGTGKQETQYF
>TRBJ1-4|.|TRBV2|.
TGTGCCAGCAGGTTCGACAGGCAGGGTGAAAAACTGTTTTTT
CASRFDRQGEKLFF
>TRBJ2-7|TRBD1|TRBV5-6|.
TGTGCCAGCAGCTTGGCCTTCCCGGGACAGGCTGTCGAGCAGTACTTC
CASSLAFPGQAVEQYF
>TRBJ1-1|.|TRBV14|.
TGTGCCAGCAGCCAAGTCGTATACTCTGGAGCTTTCTTT
CASSQVVYSGAFF
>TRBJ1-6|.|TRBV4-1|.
TGCGCCAGCAGCCAAGTCATAGCGTATAATTCACCCCTCCACTTT
CASSQVIAYNSPLHF
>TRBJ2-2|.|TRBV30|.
TGTGCCTGGAGTGCCCTTAACACCGGGGAGCTGTCTTTT
CAWSALNTGELSF
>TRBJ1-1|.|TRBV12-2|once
TGTGCAAGTCGCTTAGCCGACGCCGGGACAGACTACCCTGAGGCTTTCTTT
CASRLADAGTDYPEAFF
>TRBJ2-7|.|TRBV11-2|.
TGTGCCAGCAGCTTCGGGGGACCGGGGCGAGAGCAGTACTTC
CASSFGGPGREQYF
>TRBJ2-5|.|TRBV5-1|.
TGCGCCAGCAGCACACGCGGGACAGTTCTGCCGGGGACCCAGTACTTC
CASSTRGTVLPGTQYF
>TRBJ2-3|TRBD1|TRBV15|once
TGTGCCACCAGCAGGACAGGGATTAGCACAGATACGCAGTATTTT
CATSRTGISTDTQYF
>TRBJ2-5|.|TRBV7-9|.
TGTGCCAGCAGCCCAGCAGGTACCCAGTACTTC
CASSPAGTQYF
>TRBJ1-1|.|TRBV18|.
TGTGCCAGCTCACCACCTCACCGGGTAGAGAACACTGAAGCTTTCTTT
CASSPPHRVENTEAFF
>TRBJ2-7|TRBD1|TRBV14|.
TGTGCCAGCAGCCCGGACAGGGGGGCCTACGAGCAGTACTTC
CASSPDRGAYEQYF
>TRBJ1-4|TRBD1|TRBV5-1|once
TGCGCCAGCAGCCTCGGGACAGGGAGATATGAAAAACTGTTTTTT
CASSLGTGRYEKLFF
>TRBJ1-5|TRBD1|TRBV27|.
TGTGCCAGCAGTTTAGGTACAGGGGGCTTTAACCAGCCCCAGCATTTT
CASSLGTGGFNQPQHF
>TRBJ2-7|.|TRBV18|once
TGTGCCAGCTCACCGAGGGACTTCTACGAGCAGTACTTC
CASSPRDFYEQYF
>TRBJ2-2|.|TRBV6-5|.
TGTGCCAGCAGTTACTTCGGGACATCGAACACCGGGGAGCTGTTTTTT
CASSYFGTSNTGELFF
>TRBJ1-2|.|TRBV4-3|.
TGCGCCAGCAGCCAAGAAGTGAGTAACTATGGCTACACCTTC
CASSQEVSNYGYTF
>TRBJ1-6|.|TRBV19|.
TGTGCCAGTAGTATCGTACAGGTGGGGAATTCACCCCTCCACTTT
CASSIVQVGNSPLHF
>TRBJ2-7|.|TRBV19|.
TGTGCCAGTACCCCAGTGGGCACAGCCAGCTCCTACGAGCAGTACTTC
CASTPVGTASSYEQYF
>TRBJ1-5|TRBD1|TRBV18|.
TGTGCCAGCTCAACGATCAGGGGGGACAATCAGCCCCAGCATTTT
CASSTIRGDNQPQHF
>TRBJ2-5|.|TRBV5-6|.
TGTGCCAGCAGCTTGGTGGCAGGGGCCTTCCAAGAGACCCAGTACTTC
CASSLVAGAFQETQYF
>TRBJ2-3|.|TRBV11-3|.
TGTGCCAGCAGCTTAGGAGAGCTCGTGGGGGGAACAGATACGCAGTATTTT
CASSLGELVGGTDTQYF
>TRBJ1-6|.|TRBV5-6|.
TGTGCCAGCAGCTTGTTACAGGCATATAATTCACCCCTCCACTTT
CASSLLQAYNSPLHF
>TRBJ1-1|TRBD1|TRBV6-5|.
TGTGCCAGCAGTTACACGACAGGGTCGAACACTGAAGCTTTCTTT
CASSYTTGSNTEAFF
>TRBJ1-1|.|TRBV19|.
TGTGCCAGTAGGGTAATACAGGAGAACACTGAAGCTTTCTTT
CASRVIQENTEAFF
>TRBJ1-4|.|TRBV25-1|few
TGTGCCAGCAGTGAACCTGAGGCTGAGGAAAAACTGTTTTTT
CASSEPEAEEKLFF
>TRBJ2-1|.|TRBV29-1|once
TGCAGCGTTGAAAGCGAAAAGAGCTCCTACAATGAGCAGTTCTTC
CSVESEKSSYNEQFF
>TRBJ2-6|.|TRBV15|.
TGTGCCACCAGCGGAACCCCCCAGGGCTCTGGGGCCAACGTCCTGACTTTC
CATSGTPQGSGANVLTF
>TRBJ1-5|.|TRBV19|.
TGTGCCAGTAGTATAAAGCGCAGCGATCAGCCCCAGCATTTT
CASSIKRSDQPQHF
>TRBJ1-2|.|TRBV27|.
TGTGCCAGCAGTTTGTCAGGGGATGGCTACACCTTC
CASSLSGDGYTF
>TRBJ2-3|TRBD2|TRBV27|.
TGTGCCAGCACTCGCGGGGGGGCCGCAGATACGCAGTATTTT
CASTRGGAADTQYF
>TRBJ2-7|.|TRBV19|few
TGTGCCAGTAGTATAGACGGAGCCTACGAGCAGTACTTC
CASSIDGAYEQYF
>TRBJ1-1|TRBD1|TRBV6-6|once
TGTGCCAGCAGTTACCCCATAACAGGGGGCCCTACTGAAGCTTTCTTT
CASSYPITGGPTEAFF
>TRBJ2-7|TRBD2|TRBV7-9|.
TGTGCCACACGGACTAGCGGGGAATCAGCTGTGCAGTACTTC
CATRTSGESAVQYF
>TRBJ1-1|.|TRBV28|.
TGTGCCAGCAGTTTTCTGAGTGCCACTGAAGCTTTCTTT
CASSFLSATEAFF
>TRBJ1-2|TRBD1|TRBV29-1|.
TGCAGCGTTGAAGAGGTGGACAGGGGTCGCGGCTACACCTTC
CSVEEVDRGRGYTF
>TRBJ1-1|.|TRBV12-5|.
TGTGCTAGTATGGCAGGAGAAGCTTTCTTT
CASMAGEAFF
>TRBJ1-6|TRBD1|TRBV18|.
TGTGCCAGCTCACCATTAGGGTCGGGGACAGGGAATTCACCCCTCCACTTT
CASSPLGSGTGNSPLHF
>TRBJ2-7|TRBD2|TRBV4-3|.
TGCGCCAGCAGCCAGGGAGCGGGAGGGCCCAACTACGAGCAGTACTTC
CASSQGAGGPNYEQYF
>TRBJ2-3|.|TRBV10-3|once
TGTGCCACCGGGAGAGGGGCCAGCACAGATACGCAGTATTTT
CATGRGASTDTQYF
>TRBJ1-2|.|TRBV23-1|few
TGCGCCAGCAGTCAATCCTCCTCAGGGTCCCAATTAGGCTATGGCTACACCTTC
CASSQSSSGSQLGYGYTF
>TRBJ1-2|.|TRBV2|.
TGTGCCAGCAGTGAAGGGATGGGGGGGAAGTACTATGGCTACACCTTC
CASSEGMGGKYYGYTF
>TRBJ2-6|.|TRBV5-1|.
TGCGCCAGCAACCCACAGGGCTCTGGGGCCAACGTCCTGACTTTC
CASNPQGSGANVLTF